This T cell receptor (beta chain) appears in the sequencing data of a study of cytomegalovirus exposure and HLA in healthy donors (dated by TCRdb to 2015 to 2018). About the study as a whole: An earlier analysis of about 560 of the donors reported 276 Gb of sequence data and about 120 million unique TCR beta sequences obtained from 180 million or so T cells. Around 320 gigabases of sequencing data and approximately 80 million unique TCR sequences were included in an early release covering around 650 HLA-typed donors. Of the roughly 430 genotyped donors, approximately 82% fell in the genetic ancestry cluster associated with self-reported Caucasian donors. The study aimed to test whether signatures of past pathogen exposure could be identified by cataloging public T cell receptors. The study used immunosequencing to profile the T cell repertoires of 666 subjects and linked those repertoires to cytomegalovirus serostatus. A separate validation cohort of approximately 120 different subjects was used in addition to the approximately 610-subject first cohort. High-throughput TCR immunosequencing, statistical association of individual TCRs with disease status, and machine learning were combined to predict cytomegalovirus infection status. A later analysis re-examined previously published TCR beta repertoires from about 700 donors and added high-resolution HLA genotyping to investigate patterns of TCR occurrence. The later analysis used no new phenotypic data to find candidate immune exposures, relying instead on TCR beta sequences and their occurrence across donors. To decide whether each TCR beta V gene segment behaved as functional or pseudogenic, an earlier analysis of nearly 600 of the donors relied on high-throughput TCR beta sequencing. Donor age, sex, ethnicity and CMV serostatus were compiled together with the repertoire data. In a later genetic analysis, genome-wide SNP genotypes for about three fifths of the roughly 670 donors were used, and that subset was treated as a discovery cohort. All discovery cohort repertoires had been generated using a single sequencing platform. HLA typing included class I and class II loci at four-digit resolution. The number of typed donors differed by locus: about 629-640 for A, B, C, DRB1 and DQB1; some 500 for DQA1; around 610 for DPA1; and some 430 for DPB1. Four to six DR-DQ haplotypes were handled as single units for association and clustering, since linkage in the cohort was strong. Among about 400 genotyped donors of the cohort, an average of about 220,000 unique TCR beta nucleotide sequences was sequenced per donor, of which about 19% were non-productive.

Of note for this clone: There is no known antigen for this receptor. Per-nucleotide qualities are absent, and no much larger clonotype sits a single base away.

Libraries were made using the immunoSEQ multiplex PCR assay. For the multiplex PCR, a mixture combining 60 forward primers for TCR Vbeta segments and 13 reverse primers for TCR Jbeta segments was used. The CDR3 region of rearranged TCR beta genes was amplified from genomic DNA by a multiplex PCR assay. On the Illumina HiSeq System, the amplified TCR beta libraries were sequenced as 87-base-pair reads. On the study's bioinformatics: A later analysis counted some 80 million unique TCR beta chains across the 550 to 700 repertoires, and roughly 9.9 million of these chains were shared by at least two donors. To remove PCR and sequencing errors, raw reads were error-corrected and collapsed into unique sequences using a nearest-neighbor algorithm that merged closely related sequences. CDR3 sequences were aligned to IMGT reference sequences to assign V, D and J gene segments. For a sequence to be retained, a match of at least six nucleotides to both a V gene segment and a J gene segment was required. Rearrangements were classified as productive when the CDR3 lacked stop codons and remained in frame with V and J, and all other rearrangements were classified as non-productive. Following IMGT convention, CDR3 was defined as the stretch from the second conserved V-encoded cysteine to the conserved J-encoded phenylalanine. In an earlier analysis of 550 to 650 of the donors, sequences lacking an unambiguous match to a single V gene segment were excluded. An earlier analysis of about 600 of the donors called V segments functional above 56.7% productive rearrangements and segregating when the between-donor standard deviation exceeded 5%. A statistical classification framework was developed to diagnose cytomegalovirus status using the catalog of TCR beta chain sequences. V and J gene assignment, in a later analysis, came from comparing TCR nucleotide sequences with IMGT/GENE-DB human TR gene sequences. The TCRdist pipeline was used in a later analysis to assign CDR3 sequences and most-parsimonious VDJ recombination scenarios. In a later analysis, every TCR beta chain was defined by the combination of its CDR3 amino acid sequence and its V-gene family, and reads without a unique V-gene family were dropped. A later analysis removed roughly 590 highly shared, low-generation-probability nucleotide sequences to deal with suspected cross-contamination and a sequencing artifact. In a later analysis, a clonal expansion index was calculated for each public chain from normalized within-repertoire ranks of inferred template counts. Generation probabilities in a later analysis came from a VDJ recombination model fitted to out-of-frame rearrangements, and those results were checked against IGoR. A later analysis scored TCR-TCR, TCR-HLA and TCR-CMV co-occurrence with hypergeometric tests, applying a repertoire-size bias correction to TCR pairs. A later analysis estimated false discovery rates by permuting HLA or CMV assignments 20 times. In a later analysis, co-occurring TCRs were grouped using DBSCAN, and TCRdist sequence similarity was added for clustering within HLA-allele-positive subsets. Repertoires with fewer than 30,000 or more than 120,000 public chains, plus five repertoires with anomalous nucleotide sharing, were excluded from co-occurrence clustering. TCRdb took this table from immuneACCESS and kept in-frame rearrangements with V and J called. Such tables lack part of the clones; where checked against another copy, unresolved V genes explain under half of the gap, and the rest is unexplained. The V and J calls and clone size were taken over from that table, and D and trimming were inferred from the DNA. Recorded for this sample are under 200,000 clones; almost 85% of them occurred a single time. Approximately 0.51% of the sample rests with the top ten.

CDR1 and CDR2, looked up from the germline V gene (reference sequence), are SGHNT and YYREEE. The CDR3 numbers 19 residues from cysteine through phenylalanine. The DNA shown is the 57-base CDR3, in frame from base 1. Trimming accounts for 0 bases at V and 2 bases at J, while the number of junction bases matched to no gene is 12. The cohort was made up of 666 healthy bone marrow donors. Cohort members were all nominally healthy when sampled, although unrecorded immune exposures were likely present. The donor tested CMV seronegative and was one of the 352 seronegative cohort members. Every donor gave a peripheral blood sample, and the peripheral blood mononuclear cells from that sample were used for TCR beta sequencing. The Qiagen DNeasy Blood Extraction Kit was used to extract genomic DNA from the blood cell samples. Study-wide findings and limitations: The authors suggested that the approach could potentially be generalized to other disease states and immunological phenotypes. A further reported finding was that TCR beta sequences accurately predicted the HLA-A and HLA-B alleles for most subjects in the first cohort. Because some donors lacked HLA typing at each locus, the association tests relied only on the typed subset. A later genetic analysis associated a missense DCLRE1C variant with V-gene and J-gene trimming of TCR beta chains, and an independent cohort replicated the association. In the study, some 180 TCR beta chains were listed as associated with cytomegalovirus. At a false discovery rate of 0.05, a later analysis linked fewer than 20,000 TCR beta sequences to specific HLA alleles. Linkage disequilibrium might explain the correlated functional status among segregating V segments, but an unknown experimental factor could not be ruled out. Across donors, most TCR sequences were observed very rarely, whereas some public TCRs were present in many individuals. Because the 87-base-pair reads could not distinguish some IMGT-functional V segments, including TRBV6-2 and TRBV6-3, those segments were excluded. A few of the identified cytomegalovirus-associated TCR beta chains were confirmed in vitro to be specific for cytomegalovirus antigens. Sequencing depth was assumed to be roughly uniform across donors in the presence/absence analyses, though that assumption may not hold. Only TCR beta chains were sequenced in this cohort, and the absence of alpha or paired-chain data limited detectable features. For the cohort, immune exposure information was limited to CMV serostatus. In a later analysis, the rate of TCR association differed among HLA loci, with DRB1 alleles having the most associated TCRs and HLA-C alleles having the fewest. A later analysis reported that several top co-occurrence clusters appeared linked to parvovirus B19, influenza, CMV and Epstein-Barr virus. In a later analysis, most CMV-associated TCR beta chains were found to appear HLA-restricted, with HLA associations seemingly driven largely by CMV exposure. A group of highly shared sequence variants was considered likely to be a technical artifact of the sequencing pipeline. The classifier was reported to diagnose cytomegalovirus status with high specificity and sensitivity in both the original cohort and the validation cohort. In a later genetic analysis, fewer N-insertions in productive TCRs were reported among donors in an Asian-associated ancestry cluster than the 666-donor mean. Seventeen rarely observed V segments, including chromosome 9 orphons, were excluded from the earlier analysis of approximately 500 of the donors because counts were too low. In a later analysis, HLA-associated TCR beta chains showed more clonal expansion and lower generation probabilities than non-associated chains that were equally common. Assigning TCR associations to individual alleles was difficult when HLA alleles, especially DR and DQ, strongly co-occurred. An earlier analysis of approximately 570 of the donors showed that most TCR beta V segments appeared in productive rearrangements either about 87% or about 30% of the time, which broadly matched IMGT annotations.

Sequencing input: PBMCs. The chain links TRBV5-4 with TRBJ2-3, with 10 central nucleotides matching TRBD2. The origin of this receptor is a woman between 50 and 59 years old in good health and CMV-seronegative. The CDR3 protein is CASSLGLAGANLPTDTQYF. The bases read TGTGCCAGCAGCTTGGGGCTAGCGGGAGCGAATCTCCCCACAGATACGCAGTATTTT.